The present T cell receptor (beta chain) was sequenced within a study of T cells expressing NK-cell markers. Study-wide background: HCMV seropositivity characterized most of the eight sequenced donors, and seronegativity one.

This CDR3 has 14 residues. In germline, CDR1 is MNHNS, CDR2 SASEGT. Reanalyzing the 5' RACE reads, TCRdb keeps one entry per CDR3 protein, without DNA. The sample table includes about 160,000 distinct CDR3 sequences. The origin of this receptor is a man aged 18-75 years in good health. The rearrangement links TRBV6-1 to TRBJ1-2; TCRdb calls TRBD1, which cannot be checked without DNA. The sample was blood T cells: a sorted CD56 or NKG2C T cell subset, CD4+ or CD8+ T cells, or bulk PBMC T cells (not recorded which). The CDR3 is CASSDLRVNYGYTF.